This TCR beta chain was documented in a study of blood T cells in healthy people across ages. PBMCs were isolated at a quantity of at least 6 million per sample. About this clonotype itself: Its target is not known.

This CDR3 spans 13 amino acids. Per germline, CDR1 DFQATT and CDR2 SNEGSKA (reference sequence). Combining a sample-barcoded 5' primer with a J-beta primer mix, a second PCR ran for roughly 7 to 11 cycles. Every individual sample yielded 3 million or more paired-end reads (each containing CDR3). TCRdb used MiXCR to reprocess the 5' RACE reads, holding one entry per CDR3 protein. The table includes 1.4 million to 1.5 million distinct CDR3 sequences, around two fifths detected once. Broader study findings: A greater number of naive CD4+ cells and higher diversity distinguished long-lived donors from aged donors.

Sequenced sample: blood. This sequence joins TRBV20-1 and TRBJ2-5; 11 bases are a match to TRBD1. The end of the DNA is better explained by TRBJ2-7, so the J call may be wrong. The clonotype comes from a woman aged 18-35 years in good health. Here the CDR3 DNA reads TGCAGTGCTCCAGGACAGGGGGCCGGCGAGCAGTACTTC. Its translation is CSAPGQGAGEQYF.